This T cell receptor (beta chain) derives from a study of blood T cell repertoires in COVID-19. Looking at the study overall: T cells, B-cell-depleted T cells, or PBMCs supplied cDNA or gDNA.

Source study methods: Using reference gene primer amplification, nucleated cell counts were estimated. Sequencing used immunoSEQ multiplex PCR; TCRdb keeps in-frame clones, though not all of them. V and J calls and clone size are copied from that table; D and trimming were computed from the DNA. The repertoire holds approximately 170,000 clones, with 86% as singletons. Germline assignment: CDR1 GTSNPN and CDR2 SVGIG (reference sequence). CDR3 length: 11 amino acids. Trimming cost V 0 bases and J 8 bases, with 7 bases left between them. Sequencing input: peripheral blood. This TCR derives from an older woman with acute or convalescent COVID-19. V usage is TRBV30 and J usage is TRBJ1-2; no clear D. CDR3 nucleotides: TGTGCCTGGAGTGTACTCGGGGGCTACACCTTC. This codes for CAWSVLGGYTF.